What follows are 6 T cell receptor beta chains derived from one specimen sequenced in a study of blood T cell repertoires in COVID-19. Only in-frame clones appear in the TCRdb table, and some are missing; sequencing was by immunoSEQ multiplex PCR. The profile shows 150,000 to 200,000 clones, about 93% of them singletons. The specimen was peripheral blood. Source of these receptors: a woman in her forties or fifties with acute or convalescent COVID-19.

This clone was seen a single time. This chain joins TRBV6-5 and TRBJ2-1, with 8 bases matching TRBD1. The CDR3 consists of 16 residues. Germline assignment: CDR1 MNHEY and CDR2 SVGAGI. V lost 4 bases, J lost 2 bases, and 7 bases stayed unmatched. CDR3 nucleotide sequence: TGTGCCAGCAGTTCCACCGGGACAGGACCCTACAATGAGCAGTTCTTC. Translation: CASSSTGTGPYNEQFF.

This clone was detected only a few times. The chain has TRBV25-1 and TRBJ1-1; D is possibly TRBD1 (5 bases). Germline V gene sequence: CDR1 MGHDK, CDR2 SYGVNS. This CDR3 is built from 13 residues. Deletions cut 2 bases from V and 6 bases from J, with 10 bases between. The CDR3 reads CASSEGGTPEAFF. The CDR3 DNA is TGTGCCAGCAGTGAAGGGGGGACCCCTGAAGCTTTCTTT.

The chain employs TRBV10-1 and TRBJ2-7, with D maybe TRBD2 (5 bases). Germline assignment: CDR1 WNHNN and CDR2 SYGVQD (reference sequence). Trimming removed 3 bases from V and 6 bases from J, with 9 bases in between. The CDR3 consists of 12 residues. The CDR3 spells CASSEFGGEQYF. The CDR3 region has the DNA TGCGCCAGCAGTGAATTCGGAGGCGAGCAGTACTTC.

This CDR3 reads CASSQESSGNTIYF. The DNA of the CDR3 is TGCGCCAGCAGCCAAGAGAGCTCTGGAAACACCATATATTTT. This chain uses TRBV4-3 with TRBJ1-3; no reliable D call. This CDR3 spans 14 amino acids. The germline CDR1 and CDR2 sequences are LGHNA and YSLEER. V lost 0 bases and J 0 bases, leaving 3 bases between the germline ends.

V and J are TRBV2 and TRBJ1-5; 7 positions agree with TRBD1. Germline values: CDR1 SNHLY, CDR2 FYNNEI. The CDR3 extends over 14 amino acids. Trimming at V came to 6 bases and at J to 4 bases, leaving 6 bases not matched to a gene. CDR3 nucleotides: TGTGCCAGCAGGATGGGACAGACTAATCAGCCCCAGCATTTT. Encoded protein: CASRMGQTNQPQHF.

The V call is TRBV24-1, the J call TRBJ2-4, with 7 bases matching TRBD2. Germline V CDR1 and CDR2: KGHDR, SFDVKD. Trimming cost V 3 bases and J 6 bases; bases outside gene matches: 4. This CDR3 has 14 residues. CDR3 sequence (DNA): TGTGCCACCAGTGATGGGGGGGGAGGAAACATTCAGTACTTC. Amino acid sequence: CATSDGGGGNIQYF.